The present T cell receptor (beta chain) was sequenced within a study of PD-L1 blockade in urothelial cancer. Points from the study as a whole: A below-median TCR clonality in blood before treatment predicted better survival.

Germline V gene sequence: CDR1 KGHSH, CDR2 LQKENI. Trimming left V 5 bases short and J 4 bases short, with 26 bases between. This CDR3 comprises 18 residues. Profiled with immunoSEQ multiplex PCR; TCRdb holds only in-frame clones, not every one. Among 57,000 or so clones listed, roughly four fifths were seen once. For this clone: Its cognate antigen is unknown.

This rearrangement joins TRBV18 to TRBJ1-2, with TRBD1 as a possible D gene (6 bases). The origin of this receptor is a man in his 70s with urothelial cancer. Sequenced material: PBMCs, taken around atezolizumab (anti-PD-L1) treatment. In DNA form, the CDR3 reads TGTGCCAGCTCAAACCGAGTAATCGGGACACAGGACATCTATGGCTACACCTTC. Its protein product is CASSNRVIGTQDIYGYTF.